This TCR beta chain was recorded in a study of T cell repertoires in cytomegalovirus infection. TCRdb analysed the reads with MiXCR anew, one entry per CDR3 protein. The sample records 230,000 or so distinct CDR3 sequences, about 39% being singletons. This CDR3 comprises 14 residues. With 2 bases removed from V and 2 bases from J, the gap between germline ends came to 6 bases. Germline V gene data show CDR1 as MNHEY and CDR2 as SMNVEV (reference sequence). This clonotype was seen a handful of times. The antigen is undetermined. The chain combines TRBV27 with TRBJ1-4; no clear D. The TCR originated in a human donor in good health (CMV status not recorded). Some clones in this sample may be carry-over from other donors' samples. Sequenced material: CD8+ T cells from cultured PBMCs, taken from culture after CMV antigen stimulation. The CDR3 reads CASSLLKTNEKLFF. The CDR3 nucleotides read TGTGCCAGCAGTTTACTCAAGACTAATGAAAAACTGTTTTTT.